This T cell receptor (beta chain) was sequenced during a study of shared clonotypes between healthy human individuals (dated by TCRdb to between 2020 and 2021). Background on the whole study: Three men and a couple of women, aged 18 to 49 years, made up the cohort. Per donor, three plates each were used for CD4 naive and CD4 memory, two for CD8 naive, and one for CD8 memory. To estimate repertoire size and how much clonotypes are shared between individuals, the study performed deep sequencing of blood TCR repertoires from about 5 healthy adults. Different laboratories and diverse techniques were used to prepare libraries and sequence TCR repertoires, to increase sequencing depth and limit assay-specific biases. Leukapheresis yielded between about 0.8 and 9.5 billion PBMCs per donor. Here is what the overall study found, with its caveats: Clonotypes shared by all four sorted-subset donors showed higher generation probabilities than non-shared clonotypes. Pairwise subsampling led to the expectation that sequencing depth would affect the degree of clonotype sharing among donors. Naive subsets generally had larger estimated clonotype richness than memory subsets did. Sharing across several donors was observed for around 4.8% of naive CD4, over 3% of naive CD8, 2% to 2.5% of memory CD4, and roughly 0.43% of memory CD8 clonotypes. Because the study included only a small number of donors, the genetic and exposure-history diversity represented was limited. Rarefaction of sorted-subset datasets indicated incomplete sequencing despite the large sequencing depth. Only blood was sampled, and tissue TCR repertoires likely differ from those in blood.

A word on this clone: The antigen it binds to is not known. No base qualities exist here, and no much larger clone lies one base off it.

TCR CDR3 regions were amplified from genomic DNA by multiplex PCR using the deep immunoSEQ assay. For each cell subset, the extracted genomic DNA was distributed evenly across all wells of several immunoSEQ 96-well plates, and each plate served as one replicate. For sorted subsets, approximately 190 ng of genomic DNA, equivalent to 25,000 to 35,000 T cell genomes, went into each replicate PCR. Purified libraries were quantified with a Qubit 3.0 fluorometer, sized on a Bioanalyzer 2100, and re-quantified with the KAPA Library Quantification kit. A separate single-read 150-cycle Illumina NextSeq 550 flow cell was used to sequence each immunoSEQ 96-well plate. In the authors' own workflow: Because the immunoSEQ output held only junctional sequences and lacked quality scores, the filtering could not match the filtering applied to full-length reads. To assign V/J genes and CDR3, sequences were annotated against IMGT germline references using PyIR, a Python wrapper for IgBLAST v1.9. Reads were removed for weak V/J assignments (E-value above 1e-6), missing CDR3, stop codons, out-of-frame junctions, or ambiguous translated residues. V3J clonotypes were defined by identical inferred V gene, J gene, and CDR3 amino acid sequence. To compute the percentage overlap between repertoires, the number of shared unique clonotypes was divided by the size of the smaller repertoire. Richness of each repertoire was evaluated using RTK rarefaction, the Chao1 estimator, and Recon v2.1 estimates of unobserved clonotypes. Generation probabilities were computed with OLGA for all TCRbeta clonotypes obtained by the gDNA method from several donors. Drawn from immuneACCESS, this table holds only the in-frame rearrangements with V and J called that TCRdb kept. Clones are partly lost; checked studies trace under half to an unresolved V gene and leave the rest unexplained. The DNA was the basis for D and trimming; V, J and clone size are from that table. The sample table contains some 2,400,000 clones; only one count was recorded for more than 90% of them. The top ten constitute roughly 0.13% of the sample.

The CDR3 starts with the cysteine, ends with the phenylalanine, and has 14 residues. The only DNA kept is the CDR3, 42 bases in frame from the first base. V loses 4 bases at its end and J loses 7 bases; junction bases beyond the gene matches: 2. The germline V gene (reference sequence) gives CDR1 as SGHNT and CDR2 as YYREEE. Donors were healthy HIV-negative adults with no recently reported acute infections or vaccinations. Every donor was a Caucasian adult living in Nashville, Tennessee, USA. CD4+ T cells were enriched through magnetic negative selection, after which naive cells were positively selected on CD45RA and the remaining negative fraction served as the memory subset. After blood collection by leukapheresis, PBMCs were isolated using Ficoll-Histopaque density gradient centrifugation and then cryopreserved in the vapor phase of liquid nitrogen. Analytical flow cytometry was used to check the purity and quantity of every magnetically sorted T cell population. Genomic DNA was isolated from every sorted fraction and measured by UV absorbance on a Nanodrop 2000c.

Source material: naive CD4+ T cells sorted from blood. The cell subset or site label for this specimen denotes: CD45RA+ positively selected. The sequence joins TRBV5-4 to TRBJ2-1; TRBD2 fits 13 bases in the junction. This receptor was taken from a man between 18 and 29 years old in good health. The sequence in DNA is TGTGCCAGCAGCGGACTAGCGGGAGTAAATGAGCAGTTCTTC. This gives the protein CASSGLAGVNEQFF.